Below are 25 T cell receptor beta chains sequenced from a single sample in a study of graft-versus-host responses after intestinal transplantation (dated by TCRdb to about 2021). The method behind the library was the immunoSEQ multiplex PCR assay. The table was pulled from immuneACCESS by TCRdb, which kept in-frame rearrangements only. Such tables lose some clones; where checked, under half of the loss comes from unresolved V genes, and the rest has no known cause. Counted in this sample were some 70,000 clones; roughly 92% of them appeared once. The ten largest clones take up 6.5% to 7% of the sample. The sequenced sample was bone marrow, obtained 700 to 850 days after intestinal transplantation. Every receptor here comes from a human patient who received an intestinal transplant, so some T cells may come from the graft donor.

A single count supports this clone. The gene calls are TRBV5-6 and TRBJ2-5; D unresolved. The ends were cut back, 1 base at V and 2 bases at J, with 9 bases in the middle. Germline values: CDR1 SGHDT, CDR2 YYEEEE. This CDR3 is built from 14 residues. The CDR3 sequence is CASSLFLDQETQYF. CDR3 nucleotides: TGTGCCAGCAGCTTGTTTCTAGATCAAGAGACCCAGTACTTC.

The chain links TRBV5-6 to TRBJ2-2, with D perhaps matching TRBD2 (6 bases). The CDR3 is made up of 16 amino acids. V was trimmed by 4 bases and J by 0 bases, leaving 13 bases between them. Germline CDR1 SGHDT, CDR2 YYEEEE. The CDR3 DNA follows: TGTGCCAGCAGCCGGCCGGGACTCGCGAACACCGGGGAGCTGTTTTTT. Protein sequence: CASSRPGLANTGELFF.

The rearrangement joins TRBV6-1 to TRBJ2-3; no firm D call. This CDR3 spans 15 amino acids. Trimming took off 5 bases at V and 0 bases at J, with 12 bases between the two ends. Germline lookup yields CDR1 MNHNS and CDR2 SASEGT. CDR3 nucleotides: TGTGCCAGCAGTCGACCTGCGACTAGCACAGATACGCAGTATTTT. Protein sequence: CASSRPATSTDTQYF.

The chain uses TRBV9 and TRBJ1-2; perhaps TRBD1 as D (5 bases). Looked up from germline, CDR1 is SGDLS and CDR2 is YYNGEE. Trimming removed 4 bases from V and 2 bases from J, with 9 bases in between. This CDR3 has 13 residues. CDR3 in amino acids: CASSPWGNYGYTF. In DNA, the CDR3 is TGTGCCAGCAGCCCTTGGGGCAACTATGGCTACACCTTC.

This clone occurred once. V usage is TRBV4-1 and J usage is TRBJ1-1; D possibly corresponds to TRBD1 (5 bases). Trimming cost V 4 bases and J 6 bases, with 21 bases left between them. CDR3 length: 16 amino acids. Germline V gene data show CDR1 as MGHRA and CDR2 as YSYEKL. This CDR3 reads CASSPPSLRTRAEAFF. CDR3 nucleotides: TGCGCCAGCAGCCCCCCTTCATTACGGACACGAGCTGAAGCTTTCTTT.

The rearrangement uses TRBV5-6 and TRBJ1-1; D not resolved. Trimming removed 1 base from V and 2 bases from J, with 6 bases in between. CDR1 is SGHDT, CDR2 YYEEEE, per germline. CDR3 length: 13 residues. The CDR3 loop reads CASSLPANTEAFF. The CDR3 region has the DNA TGTGCCAGCAGCTTGCCGGCTAACACTGAAGCTTTCTTT.

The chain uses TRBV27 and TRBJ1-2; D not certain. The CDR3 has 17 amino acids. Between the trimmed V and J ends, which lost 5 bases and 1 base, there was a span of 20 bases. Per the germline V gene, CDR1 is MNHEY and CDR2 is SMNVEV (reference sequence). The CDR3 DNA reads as TGTGCCAGCAGTCCCCTACAAGGCGACTTTCATAACTATGGCTACACCTTC. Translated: CASSPLQGDFHNYGYTF.

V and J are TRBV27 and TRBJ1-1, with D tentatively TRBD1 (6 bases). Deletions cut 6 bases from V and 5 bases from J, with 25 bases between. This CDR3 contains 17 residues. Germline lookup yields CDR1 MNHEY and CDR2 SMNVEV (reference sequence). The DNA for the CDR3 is TGTGCCAGCAGCCGTGGGGCTCGCAGGGGCCGGGAGACTGAAGCTTTCTTT. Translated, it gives CASSRGARRGRETEAFF.

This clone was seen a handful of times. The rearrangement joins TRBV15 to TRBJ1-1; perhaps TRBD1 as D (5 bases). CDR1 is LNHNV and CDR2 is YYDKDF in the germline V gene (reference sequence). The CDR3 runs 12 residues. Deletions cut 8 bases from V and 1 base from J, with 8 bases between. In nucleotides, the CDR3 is TGTGCCACCGCTCAGGGGAACACTGAAGCTTTCTTT. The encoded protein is CATAQGNTEAFF.

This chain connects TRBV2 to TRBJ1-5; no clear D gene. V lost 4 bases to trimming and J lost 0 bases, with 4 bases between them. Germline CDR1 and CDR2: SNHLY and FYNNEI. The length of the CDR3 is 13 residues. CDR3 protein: CASSGSSNQPQHF. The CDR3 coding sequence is TGTGCCAGCAGTGGTAGTAGCAATCAGCCCCAGCATTTT.

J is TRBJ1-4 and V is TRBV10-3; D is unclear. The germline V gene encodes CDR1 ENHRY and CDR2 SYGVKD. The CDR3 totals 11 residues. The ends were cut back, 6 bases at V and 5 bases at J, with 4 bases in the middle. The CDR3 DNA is TGTGCCATCAGAGAGAATGAAAAACTGTTTTTT. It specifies CAIRENEKLFF.

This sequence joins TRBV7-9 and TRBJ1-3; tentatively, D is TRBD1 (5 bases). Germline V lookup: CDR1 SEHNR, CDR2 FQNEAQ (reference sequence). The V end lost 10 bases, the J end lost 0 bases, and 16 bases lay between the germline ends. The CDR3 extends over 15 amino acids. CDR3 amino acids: CATIKTGGSGNTIYF. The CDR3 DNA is TGTGCCACCATCAAGACTGGGGGCTCTGGAAACACCATATATTTT.

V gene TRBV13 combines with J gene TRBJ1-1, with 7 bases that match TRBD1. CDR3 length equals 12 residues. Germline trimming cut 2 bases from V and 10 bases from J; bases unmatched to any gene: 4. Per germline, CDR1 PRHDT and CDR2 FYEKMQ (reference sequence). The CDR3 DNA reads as TGTGCCAGCAGCTTACGGGAGGGGGCAGCTTTCTTT. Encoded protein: CASSLREGAAFF.

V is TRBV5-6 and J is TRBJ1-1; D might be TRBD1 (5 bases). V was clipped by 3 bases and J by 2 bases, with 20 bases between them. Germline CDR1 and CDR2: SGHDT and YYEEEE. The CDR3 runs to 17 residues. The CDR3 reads CASSWGRAQILNTEAFF. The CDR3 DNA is TGTGCCAGCAGCTGGGGCCGGGCCCAAATCCTCAACACTGAAGCTTTCTTT.

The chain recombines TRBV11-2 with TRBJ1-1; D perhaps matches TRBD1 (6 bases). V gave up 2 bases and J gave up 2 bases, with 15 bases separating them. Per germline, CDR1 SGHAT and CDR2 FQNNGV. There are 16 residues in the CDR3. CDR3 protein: CASSLWGADYNTEAFF. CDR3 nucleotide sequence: TGTGCCAGCAGCTTATGGGGGGCCGATTATAACACTGAAGCTTTCTTT.

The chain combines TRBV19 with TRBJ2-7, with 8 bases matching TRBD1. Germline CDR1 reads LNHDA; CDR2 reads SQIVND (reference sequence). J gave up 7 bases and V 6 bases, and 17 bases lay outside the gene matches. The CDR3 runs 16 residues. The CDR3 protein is CASSHGGWGQVGEQYF. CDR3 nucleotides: TGTGCCAGTAGCCACGGAGGATGGGGACAGGTGGGGGAGCAGTACTTC.

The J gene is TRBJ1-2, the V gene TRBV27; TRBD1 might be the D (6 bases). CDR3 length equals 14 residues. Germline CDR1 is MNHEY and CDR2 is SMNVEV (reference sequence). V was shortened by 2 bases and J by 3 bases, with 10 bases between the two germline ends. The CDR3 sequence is CASSLVPGDYGYTF. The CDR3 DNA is TGTGCCAGCAGTTTAGTCCCAGGGGACTATGGCTACACCTTC.

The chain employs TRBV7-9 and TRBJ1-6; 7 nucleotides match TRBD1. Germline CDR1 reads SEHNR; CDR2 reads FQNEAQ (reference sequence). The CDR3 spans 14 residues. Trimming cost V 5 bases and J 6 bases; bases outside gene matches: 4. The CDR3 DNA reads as TGTGCCAGCAGCACGGACAGGAGTAATTCACCCCTCCACTTT. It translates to CASSTDRSNSPLHF.

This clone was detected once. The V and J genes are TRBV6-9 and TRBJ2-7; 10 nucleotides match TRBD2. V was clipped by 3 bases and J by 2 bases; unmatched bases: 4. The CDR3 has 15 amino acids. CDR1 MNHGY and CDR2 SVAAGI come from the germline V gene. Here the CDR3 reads CASSYQLAGTYEQYF. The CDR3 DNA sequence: TGTGCCAGCAGTTACCAACTAGCGGGGACCTACGAGCAGTACTTC.

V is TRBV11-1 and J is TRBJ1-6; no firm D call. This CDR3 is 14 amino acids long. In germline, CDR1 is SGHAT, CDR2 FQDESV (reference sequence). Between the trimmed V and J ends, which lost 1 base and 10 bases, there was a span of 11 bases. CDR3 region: CASSLGAGGSPLHF. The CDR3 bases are TGTGCCAGCAGCTTAGGGGCAGGCGGCTCACCCCTCCACTTT.

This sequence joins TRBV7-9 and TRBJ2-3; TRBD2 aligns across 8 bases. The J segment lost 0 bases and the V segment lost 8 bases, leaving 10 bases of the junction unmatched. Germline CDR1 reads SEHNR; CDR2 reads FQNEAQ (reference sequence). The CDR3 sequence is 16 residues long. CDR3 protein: CASRKGPGGSTDTQYF. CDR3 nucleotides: TGTGCCAGCCGGAAGGGGCCGGGGGGGAGCACAGATACGCAGTATTTT. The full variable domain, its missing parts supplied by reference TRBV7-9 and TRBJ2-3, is DTGVSQNPRHKITKRGQNVTFRCDPISEHNRLYWYRQTLGQGPEFLTYFQNEAQLEKSRLLSDRFSAERPKGSFSTLEIQRTEQGDSAMYLCASRKGPGGSTDTQYFGPGTRLTVL.

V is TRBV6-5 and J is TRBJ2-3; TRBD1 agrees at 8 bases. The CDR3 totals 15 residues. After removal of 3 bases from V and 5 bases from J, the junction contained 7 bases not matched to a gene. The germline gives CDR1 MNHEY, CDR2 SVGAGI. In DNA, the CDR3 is TGTGCCAGCAGTTATGGGACAGGCCCGAGAGATACGCAGTATTTT. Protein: CASSYGTGPRDTQYF.

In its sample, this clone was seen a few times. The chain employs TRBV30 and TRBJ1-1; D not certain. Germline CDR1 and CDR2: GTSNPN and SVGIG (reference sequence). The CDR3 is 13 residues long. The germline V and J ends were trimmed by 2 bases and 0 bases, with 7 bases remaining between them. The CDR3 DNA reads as TGTGCCTGGAGTAGGACGGTGAACACTGAAGCTTTCTTT. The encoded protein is CAWSRTVNTEAFF.

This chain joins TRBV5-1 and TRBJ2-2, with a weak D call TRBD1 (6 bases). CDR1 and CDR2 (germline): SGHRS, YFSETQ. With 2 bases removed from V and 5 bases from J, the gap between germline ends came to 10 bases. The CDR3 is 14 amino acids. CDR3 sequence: CASSLQGETGELFF. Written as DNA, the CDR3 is TGCGCCAGCAGCTTACAGGGAGAAACCGGGGAGCTGTTTTTT.

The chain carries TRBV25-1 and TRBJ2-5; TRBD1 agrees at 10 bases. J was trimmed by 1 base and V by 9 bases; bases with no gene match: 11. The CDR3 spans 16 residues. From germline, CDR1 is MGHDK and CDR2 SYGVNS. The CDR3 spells CASRDGTGEIQETQYF. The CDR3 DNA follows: TGTGCCAGTAGAGATGGGACAGGGGAGATCCAAGAGACCCAGTACTTC. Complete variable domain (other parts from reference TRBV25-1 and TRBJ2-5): EADIYQTPRYLVIGTGKKITLECSQTMGHDKMYWYQQDPGMELHLIHYSYGVNSTEKGDLSSESTVSRIRTEHFPLTLESARPSHTSQYLCASRDGTGEIQETQYFGPGTRLLVL.